These 17 T cell receptor beta chains originate from one sample sequenced in a study of vaccination effects on CD4 cells after COVID-19. Assay used: immunoSEQ multiplex PCR; TCRdb lists only in-frame clones, some missing. The sample records almost 30,000 clones, around 74% being singletons. Ahead of sequencing, the ViraFEST assay grew antigen-specific CD4+ T cells using viral peptide pools. After less than twelve days in culture, the CD4+ T cells were isolated. All study participants received two doses of BNT162b2 or mRNA-1273 vaccine. No antigen has been assigned to these receptors. The starting material was CD4+ T cells from PBMCs cultured with HCoV-OC43 spike peptides, obtained after COVID-19 vaccination. Subset meaning: HCoV-OC43 spike overlapping peptide pool stimulation. The receptors shown here come from a human donor who received a COVID-19 vaccine.

The chain has TRBV7-8 and TRBJ2-7, with D hard to call. Trimming removed 3 bases at V and 2 bases at J, with 8 bases between. Germline CDR1 SGHVS, CDR2 FQNEAQ. This CDR3 spans 13 amino acids. CDR3 sequence reads: CASSFQETYEQYF. The CDR3 region has the DNA TGTGCCAGCAGCTTCCAGGAGACCTACGAGCAGTACTTC.

The rearrangement links TRBV6-6 to TRBJ2-5; D is uncertain. The CDR3 contains 11 residues. Looked up from germline, CDR1 is MNHNY and CDR2 is SVGAGI (reference sequence). V was pared by 4 bases and J by 5 bases, with 5 bases between. The CDR3 is CASSSMETQYF. CDR3 nucleotide sequence: TGTGCCAGCAGTTCAATGGAGACCCAGTACTTC.

CDR3 sequence: CASSRARQPPYNEQFF. CDR3 coding DNA: TGCGCCAGCAGCAGGGCCCGTCAGCCCCCCTACAATGAGCAGTTCTTC. The rearrangement joins TRBV5-1 to TRBJ2-1; no reliable D call. The length of the CDR3 is 16 residues. V lost 4 bases to trimming and J lost 2 bases, with 16 bases between them. Germline CDR1 and CDR2: SGHRS and YFSETQ.

V gene TRBV19 combines with J gene TRBJ2-6; D is unresolved. The CDR3 runs 15 residues. The V gene lost 10 bases and the J gene lost 0 bases, with 13 bases spanning the gap. Per the germline V gene, CDR1 is LNHDA and CDR2 is SQIVND (reference sequence). CDR3 amino acids: CATSHQPSGANVLTF. In nucleotides, the CDR3 is TGTGCCACCTCCCATCAGCCCTCTGGGGCCAACGTCCTGACTTTC.

This sequence joins TRBV29-1 and TRBJ2-1; TRBD1 agrees at 8 bases. CDR1 and CDR2 from the germline V gene are SQVTM and ANQGSEA. Trimming cost V 5 bases and J 0 bases; bases outside gene matches: 6. The CDR3 loop spans 15 amino acids. CDR3 loop: CSVQSGGRSYNEQFF. The CDR3 nucleotides read TGCAGCGTTCAATCAGGGGGCCGCTCCTACAATGAGCAGTTCTTC.

The chain couples TRBV6-5 to TRBJ2-3, with 11 bases matching TRBD1. V lost 2 bases and J lost 5; bases outside the gene matches: 3. The CDR3 is 15 residues long. Germline CDR1 and CDR2: MNHEY and SVGAGI. CDR3: CASSYQGQGVDTQYF. The CDR3 region has the DNA TGTGCCAGCAGTTACCAGGGACAGGGGGTAGATACGCAGTATTTT.

CDR3 region: CASSATVGGQGSPLHF. CDR3 in DNA: TGTGCCAGCAGCGCAACGGTCGGGGGGCAAGGGTCACCCCTCCACTTT. The chain recombines TRBV7-2 with TRBJ1-6; perhaps TRBD1 as D (6 bases). The germline gives CDR1 SGHTA, CDR2 FQGNSA. This CDR3 spans 16 amino acids. Trimming pared 5 bases from V and 10 bases from J, leaving 21 bases between.

The chain joins TRBV2 to TRBJ2-3; 9 nucleotides line up with TRBD1. The CDR3 is 16 amino acids. The germline gives CDR1 SNHLY, CDR2 FYNNEI. Trimming took 5 bases from V and 0 from J; bases not matched to a gene: 6. The CDR3 DNA is TGTGCCAGCAGTATAACAGGGGGCACTAGCACAGATACGCAGTATTTT. Its protein is CASSITGGTSTDTQYF.

This clone showed up just a few times. This chain connects TRBV2 to TRBJ1-2; D unresolved. CDR1 is SNHLY, CDR2 FYNNEI, per germline. The CDR3 runs to 12 residues. Trimming removed 2 bases at V and 8 bases at J, with 9 bases between. The CDR3: CASSEKGYGYTF. The CDR3 region has the DNA TGTGCCAGCAGTGAAAAGGGCTACGGCTACACCTTC.

The chain employs TRBV6-5 and TRBJ1-4, with D perhaps matching TRBD1 (6 bases). The germline V and J ends were trimmed by 8 bases and 8 bases, with 12 bases remaining between them. CDR1 is MNHEY, CDR2 SVGAGI, per germline. The CDR3 consists of 12 residues. DNA for the CDR3: TGTGCCAGCGGCGGGGGCTGGGAAAAACTGTTTTTT. Translated, it gives CASGGGWEKLFF.

The V gene is TRBV3-1 (or the pseudogene TRBV3-2), the J gene TRBJ1-1, with 12 bases aligning to TRBD1. The V gene's germline CDR1 is LGHDT and CDR2 YNNKEL (reference sequence). The length of the CDR3 is 16 residues. The trim removed 4 bases at V and 0 bases at J, leaving 3 bases unmatched. The CDR3 reads CASSPGTGGLNTEAFF. In DNA form, the CDR3 reads TGTGCCAGCAGCCCCGGGACAGGGGGCCTGAACACTGAAGCTTTCTTT.

The genes are TRBV6-6 and TRBJ2-1; 12 nucleotides align to TRBD2. Germline V lookup: CDR1 MNHNY, CDR2 SVGAGI (reference sequence). J was trimmed by 10 bases and V by 6 bases; bases with no gene match: 10. The CDR3 is made up of 15 amino acids. The CDR3 DNA reads TGTGCCAGCAGCCAGAGGACTAGCGGGAAGGGCGAGCAGTTCTTC. Its translation is CASSQRTSGKGEQFF.

V gene TRBV18 combines with J gene TRBJ2-3, with D tentatively TRBD2 (6 bases). V lost 2 bases, J lost 1 base, and 10 bases lay in between. The CDR3 runs to 15 residues. Germline assignment: CDR1 KGHSH and CDR2 LQKENI. The CDR3 loop reads CASSPVGGGTDTQYF. The CDR3 bases are TGTGCCAGCTCACCAGTCGGAGGGGGCACAGATACGCAGTATTTT. The full variable domain, completed using reference TRBV18 and TRBJ2-3, is NAGVMQNPRHLVRRRGQEARLRCSPMKGHSHVYWYRQLPEEGLKFMVYLQKENIIDESGMPKERFSAEFPKEGPSILRIQQVVRGDSAAYFCASSPVGGGTDTQYFGPGTRLTVL.

The genes are TRBV7-8 and TRBJ2-3; 8 bases map to TRBD2. The CDR3 consists of 15 residues. Germline V CDR1 and CDR2: SGHVS, FQNEAQ. J was trimmed by 2 bases and V by 6 bases; bases with no gene match: 7. Here the CDR3 DNA reads TGTGCCAGCAGACCACCGGGACTAGTCACAGATACGCAGTATTTT. It is translated as CASRPPGLVTDTQYF.

A few counts support this clone. This rearrangement joins TRBV4-2 to TRBJ2-3; 9 bases are a match to TRBD2. This CDR3 spans 16 amino acids. V was clipped by 4 bases and J by 0 bases; unmatched bases: 5. Per germline, CDR1 LGHNA and CDR2 YNFKEQ. CDR3 region: CASSPTSGTSTDTQYF. The CDR3 bases are TGTGCCAGCAGCCCGACTAGCGGCACTAGCACAGATACGCAGTATTTT.

The chain carries TRBV6-6 and TRBJ1-5, with D tentatively TRBD1 (5 bases). This CDR3 has 13 residues. The V gene lost 8 bases and the J gene lost 6 bases, with 14 bases spanning the gap. Germline CDR1 MNHNY, CDR2 SVGAGI (reference sequence). CDR3 in DNA: TGTGCCAGCTTCGGGACCCCTAGTCAGCCCCAGCATTTT. It specifies CASFGTPSQPQHF.

V is TRBV18 and J is TRBJ1-6; D gene ambiguous. Deletions cut 2 bases from V and 12 bases from J, with 14 bases between. The V gene's germline CDR1 is KGHSH and CDR2 LQKENI. CDR3 size: 14 residues. CDR3 region: CASSPVVLGIPLHF. CDR3 coding DNA: TGTGCCAGCTCACCAGTCGTTTTAGGGATACCCCTCCACTTT.